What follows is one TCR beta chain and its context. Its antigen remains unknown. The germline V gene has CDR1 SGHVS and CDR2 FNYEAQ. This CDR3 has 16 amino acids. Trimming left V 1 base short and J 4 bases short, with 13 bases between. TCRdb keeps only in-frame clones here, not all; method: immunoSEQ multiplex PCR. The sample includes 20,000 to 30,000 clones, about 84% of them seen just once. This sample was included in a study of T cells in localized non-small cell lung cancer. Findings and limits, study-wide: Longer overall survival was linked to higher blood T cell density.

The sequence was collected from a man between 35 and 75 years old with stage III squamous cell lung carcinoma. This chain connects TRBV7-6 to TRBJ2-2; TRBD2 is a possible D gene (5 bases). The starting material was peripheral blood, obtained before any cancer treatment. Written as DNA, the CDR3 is TGTGCCAGCAGCTTAGGGTCTAGAGGGCCCACCGGGGAGCTGTTTTTT. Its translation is CASSLGSRGPTGELFF.